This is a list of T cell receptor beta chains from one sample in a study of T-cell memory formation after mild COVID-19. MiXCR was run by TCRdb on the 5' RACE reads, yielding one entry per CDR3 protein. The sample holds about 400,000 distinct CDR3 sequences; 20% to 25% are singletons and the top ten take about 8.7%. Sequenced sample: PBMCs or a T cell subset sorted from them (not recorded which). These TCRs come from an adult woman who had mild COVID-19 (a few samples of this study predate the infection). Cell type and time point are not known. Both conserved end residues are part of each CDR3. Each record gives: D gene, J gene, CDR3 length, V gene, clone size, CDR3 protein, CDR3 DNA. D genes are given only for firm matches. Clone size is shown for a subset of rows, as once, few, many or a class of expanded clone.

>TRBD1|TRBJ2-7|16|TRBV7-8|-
CASRRGDRSSSYEQYF
TGTGCCAGCAGACGCGGGGACAGGTCTTCCTCCTACGAGCAGTACTTC
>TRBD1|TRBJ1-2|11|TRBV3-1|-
CASSPGGASTF
TGTGCCAGCAGTCCAGGGGGCGCGTCGACCTTC
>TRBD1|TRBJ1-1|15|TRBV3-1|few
CASSQGWQGEGEAFF
TGTGCCAGCAGCCAAGGATGGCAGGGGGAGGGTGAAGCTTTCTTT
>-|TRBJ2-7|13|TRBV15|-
CATSRQGSYEQYF
TGTGCCACCAGCAGACAGGGTTCCTACGAGCAGTACTTC
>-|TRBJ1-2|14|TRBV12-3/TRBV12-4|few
CASTARVMGYGYTF
TGTGCCAGCACCGCGCGGGTGATGGGGTATGGCTACACCTTC
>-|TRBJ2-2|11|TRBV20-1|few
CSARFTGELFF
TGCAGTGCTAGATTCACCGGGGAGCTGTTTTTT
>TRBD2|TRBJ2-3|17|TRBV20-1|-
CSASPPLGVAGVDTQYF
TGCAGTGCTAGCCCCCCCCTAGGGGTAGCGGGAGTGGATACGCAGTATTTT
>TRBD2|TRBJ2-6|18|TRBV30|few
CAWSYSRGGSYGANVLTF
TGTGCCTGGAGCTACTCCCGGGGGGGCTCATATGGGGCCAACGTCCTGACTTTC
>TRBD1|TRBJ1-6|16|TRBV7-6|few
CASSPGDRGSNSPLHF
TGTGCCAGCAGCCCGGGGGACAGGGGGTCTAATTCACCCCTCCACTTT
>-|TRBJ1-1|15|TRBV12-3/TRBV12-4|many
CASRLLQGSNTEAFF
TGTGCCAGCAGATTGCTACAGGGTAGTAACACTGAAGCTTTCTTT
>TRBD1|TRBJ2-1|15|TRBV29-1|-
CSVFGTGSSYNEQFF
TGCAGCGTTTTCGGGACAGGGAGCTCCTACAATGAGCAGTTCTTC
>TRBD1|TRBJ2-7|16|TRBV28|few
CASSASGQGASYEQYF
TGTGCCAGCAGTGCATCGGGACAGGGGGCTTCCTACGAGCAGTACTTC
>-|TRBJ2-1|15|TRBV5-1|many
CASSLTTYSYNEQFF
TGCGCCAGCAGCTTAACGACCTACTCCTACAATGAGCAGTTCTTC
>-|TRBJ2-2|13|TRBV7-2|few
CASSLALGGELFF
TGTGCCAGCAGCTTAGCCCTCGGCGGGGAGCTGTTTTTT
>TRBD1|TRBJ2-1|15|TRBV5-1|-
CASSSWTGGGNEQFF
TGCGCCAGCAGCTCCTGGACAGGGGGGGGCAATGAGCAGTTCTTC
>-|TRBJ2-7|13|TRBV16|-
CASSLTSSYEQYF
TGTGCCAGCAGCTTGACAAGCTCCTACGAGCAGTATTTC
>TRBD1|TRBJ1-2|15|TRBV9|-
CASSVRVTGAGGYTF
TGTGCCAGCAGCGTAAGGGTGACAGGGGCAGGCGGCTACACCTTC
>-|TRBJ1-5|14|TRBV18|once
CASSPQSSNQPQHF
TGTGCCAGCTCACCCCAGAGTTCCAATCAGCCCCAGCATTTT
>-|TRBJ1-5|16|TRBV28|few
CASSLQGGPGNQPQHF
TGTGCCAGCAGTTTACAGGGTGGGCCCGGCAATCAGCCCCAGCATTTT
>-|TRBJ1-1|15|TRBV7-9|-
CASSTFLPLNTEAFF
TGTGCCAGCAGCACGTTCTTGCCGCTCAACACTGAAGCTTTCTTT
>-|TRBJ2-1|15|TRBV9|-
CASSVLGSPDNEQFF
TGTGCCAGCAGCGTCCTAGGGTCCCCCGACAATGAGCAGTTCTTC
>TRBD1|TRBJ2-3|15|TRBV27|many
CASRAGQGSADTQYF
TGTGCCAGCAGGGCGGGACAGGGGTCGGCAGATACGCAGTATTTT
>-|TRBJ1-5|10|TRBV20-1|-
CSAHAGAQHF
TGCAGTGCCCACGCCGGGGCCCAGCATTTT
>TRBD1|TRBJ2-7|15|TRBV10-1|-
CASIRDRGRTYEQYF
TGCGCCAGCATCCGGGACAGGGGGCGGACCTACGAGCAGTACTTC
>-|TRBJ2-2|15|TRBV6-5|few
CASSYLDPNTGELFF
TGTGCCAGCAGTTACTTGGACCCGAACACCGGGGAGCTGTTTTTT
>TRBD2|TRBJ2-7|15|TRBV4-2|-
CASSQGTSYSKEQYF
TGTGCCAGCAGCCAAGGGACTAGCTACTCTAAAGAGCAGTACTTC
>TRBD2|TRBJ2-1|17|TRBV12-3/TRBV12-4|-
CASSLFAGGTQYNEQFF
TGTGCCAGCAGTTTATTTGCGGGAGGAACGCAATACAATGAGCAGTTCTTC
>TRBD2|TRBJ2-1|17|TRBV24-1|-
CATSTSGGGLGLNEQFF
TGTGCCACCAGTACCTCAGGTGGGGGACTAGGTTTAAATGAGCAGTTCTTC
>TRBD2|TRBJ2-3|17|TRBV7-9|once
CASSPVTSVISTDTQYF
TGTGCCAGCAGCCCCGTGACTAGCGTGATAAGCACAGATACGCAGTATTTT
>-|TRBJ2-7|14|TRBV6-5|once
CASSSGHGGREQYF
TGTGCCAGCAGTTCAGGACACGGTGGTCGCGAGCAGTACTTC
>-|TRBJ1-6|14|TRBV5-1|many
CASSLSGSDSPLHF
TGCGCCAGCAGCTTGTCCGGGTCGGATTCACCCCTCCACTTT
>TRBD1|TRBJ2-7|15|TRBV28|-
CASSYDPGQDYEQYF
TGTGCCAGCAGTTATGACCCGGGACAGGACTACGAGCAGTACTTC
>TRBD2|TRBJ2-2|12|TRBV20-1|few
CSAPGGAGELFF
TGCAGTGCCCCGGGAGGGGCCGGGGAGCTGTTTTTT
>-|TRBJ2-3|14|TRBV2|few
CASRTGRKTDTQYF
TGTGCCAGCAGGACGGGGCGGAAGACAGATACGCAGTATTTT
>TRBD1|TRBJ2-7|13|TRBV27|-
CASSTGGYYEQYF
TGTGCCAGCAGTACAGGGGGTTACTACGAGCAGTACTTC
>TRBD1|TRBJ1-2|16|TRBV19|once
CASSLGDSSFNYGYTF
TGTGCCAGTAGTCTTGGGGACAGCAGTTTTAACTATGGCTACACCTTC
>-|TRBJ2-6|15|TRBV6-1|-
CASIKAYSGANVLTF
TGTGCCAGCATCAAGGCGTACTCTGGGGCCAACGTCCTGACTTTC
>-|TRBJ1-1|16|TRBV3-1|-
CASSHLGRGLNTEAFF
TGTGCCAGCAGCCATTTAGGTCGGGGGCTGAACACTGAAGCTTTCTTT
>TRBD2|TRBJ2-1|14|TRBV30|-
CAWTSGSGYNEQFF
TGTGCCTGGACTAGCGGATCAGGGTACAATGAGCAGTTCTTC
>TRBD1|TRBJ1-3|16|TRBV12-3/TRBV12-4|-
CASSPGGRLSGNTIYF
TGTGCCAGCAGTCCAGGGGGGAGACTTTCTGGAAACACCATATATTTT
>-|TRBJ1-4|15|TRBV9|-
CASSVYDRPNEKLFF
TGTGCCAGCAGCGTATATGACAGACCTAATGAAAAACTGTTTTTT
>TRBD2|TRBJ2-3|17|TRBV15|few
CATSRDTPAGVTDTQYF
TGTGCCACCAGCAGAGATACCCCGGCGGGGGTAACTGATACGCAGTATTTT
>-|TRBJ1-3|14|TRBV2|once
CARETEYSGNTIYF
TGTGCCAGGGAAACAGAATACTCTGGAAACACCATATATTTT
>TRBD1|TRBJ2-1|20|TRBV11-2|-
CASSLTTWNRGLSSYNEQFF
TGTGCCAGCAGCTTAACTACATGGAACAGGGGGCTTAGCTCCTACAATGAGCAGTTCTTC
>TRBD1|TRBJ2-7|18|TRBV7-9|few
CASSFYPRTGDRSYEQYF
TGTGCCAGCAGCTTTTATCCACGGACAGGGGATAGATCCTACGAGCAGTACTTC
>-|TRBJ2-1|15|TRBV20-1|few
CSARDFGDSYNEQFF
TGCAGTGCTAGAGATTTTGGGGACTCGTACAATGAGCAGTTCTTC
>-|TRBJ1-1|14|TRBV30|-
CAWSGPGWGAEAFF
TGTGCCTGGAGTGGTCCGGGTTGGGGAGCTGAAGCTTTCTTT
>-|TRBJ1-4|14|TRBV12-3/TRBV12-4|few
CASSLGEGNEKLFF
TGTGCCAGCAGTTTAGGGGAGGGCAATGAAAAACTGTTTTTT
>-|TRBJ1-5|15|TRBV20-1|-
CSASYSLVSNQPQHF
TGCAGTGCTAGTTACTCGCTCGTTAGCAATCAGCCCCAGCATTTT
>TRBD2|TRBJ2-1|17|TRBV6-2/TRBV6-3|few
CASSYLSGAGEYNEQFF
TGTGCCAGCAGTTACCTATCGGGAGCGGGGGAATACAATGAGCAGTTCTTC
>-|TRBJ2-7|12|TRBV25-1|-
CASSRYGHEQYF
TGTGCCAGCAGTCGGTACGGGCACGAGCAGTACTTC
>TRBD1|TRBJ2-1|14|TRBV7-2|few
CASSPDRGPGSLFF
TGTGCCAGCAGCCCAGACAGGGGTCCGGGGAGTTTGTTCTTC